This T cell receptor (beta chain) was identified in a study of T cell responses to AZD1222 COVID-19 vaccine. V was clipped by 5 bases and J by 3 bases, with 8 bases between them. The CDR3 runs to 13 residues. CDR1 MDHEN and CDR2 SYDVKM come from the germline V gene. TCRdb's table, derived via immunoSEQ multiplex PCR, lists solely in-frame clones and lacks some. The table has over 70,000 clones, roughly nine tenths seen once. This specimen consisted of peripheral blood, obtained 28 days after the second AZD1222 dose. The sequence was obtained from an adult who received the AZD1222 COVID-19 vaccine. This chain connects TRBV28 to TRBJ1-3, with a tentative D call TRBD1 (5 bases). CDR3 loop: CASSDSHGNTIYF. The CDR3 region has the DNA TGTGCCAGCAGTGACAGTCATGGAAACACCATATATTTT.